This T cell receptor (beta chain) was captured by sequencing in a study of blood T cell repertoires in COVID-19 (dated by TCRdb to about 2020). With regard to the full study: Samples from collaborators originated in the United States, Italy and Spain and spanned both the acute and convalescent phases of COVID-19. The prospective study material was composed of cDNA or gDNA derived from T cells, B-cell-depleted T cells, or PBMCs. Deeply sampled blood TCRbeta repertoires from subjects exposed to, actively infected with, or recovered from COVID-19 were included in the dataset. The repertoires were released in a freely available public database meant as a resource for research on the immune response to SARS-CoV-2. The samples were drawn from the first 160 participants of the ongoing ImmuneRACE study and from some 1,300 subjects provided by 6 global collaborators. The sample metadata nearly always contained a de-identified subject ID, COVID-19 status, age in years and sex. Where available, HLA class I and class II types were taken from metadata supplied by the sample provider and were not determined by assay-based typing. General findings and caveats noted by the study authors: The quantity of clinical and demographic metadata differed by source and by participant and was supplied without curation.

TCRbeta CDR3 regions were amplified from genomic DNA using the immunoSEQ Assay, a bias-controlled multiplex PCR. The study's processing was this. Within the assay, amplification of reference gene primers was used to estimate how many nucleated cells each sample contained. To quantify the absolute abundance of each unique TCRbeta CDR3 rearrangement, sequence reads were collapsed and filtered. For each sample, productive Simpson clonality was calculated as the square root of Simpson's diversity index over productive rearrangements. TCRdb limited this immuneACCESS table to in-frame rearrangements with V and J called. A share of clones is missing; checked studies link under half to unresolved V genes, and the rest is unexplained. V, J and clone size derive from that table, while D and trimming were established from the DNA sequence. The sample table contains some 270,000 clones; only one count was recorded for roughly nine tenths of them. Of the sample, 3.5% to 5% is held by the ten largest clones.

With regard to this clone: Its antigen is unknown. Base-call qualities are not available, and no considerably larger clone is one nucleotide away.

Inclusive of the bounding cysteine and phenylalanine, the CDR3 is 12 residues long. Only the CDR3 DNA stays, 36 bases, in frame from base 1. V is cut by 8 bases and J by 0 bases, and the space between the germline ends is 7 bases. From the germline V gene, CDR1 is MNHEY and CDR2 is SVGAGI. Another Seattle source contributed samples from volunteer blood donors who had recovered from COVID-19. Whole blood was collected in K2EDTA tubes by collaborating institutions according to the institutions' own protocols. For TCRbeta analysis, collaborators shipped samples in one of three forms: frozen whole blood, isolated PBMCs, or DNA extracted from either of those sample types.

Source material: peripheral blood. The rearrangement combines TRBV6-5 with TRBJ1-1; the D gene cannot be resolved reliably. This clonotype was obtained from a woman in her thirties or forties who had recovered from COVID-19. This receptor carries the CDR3 CASGPVNTEAFF. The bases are TGTGCCAGCGGTCCAGTGAACACTGAAGCTTTCTTT.